What follows are 27 T cell receptor beta chains derived from one specimen sequenced in a study of CD8 T cells in ankylosing spondylitis. TCRdb processed the 5' RACE reads anew with MiXCR; each CDR3 protein has one entry. The sample lists 300,000 to 400,000 distinct CDR3 sequences, roughly 11% occurring once. The sequenced sample consisted of blood, either unsorted or a sorted T cell fraction (not recorded which). The receptors were gathered from a female donor with ankylosing spondylitis or in good health (not recorded which).

This rearrangement joins TRBV11-2 to TRBJ1-2; D is possibly TRBD1 (5 bases). CDR3 size: 14 residues. V was shortened by 1 base and J by 7 bases, with 13 bases between the two germline ends. Looked up from germline, CDR1 is SGHAT and CDR2 is FQNNGV. The CDR3 bases are TGTGCCAGCAGCTTAGCGGGGCCACCGGCTGGCTACACCTTC. Translated, it gives CASSLAGPPAGYTF.

This clonotype was observed at least ten times. CDR3 DNA sequence: TGCAGCGTTGCGTCGGGGCGGTATGGCTACACCTTC. Translating gives CSVASGRYGYTF. The V gene is TRBV29-1, the J gene TRBJ1-2; perhaps TRBD1 as D (5 bases). V lost 4 bases to trimming and J lost 5 bases, with 11 bases between them. The CDR3 runs to 12 residues. Germline CDR1 reads SQVTM; CDR2 reads ANQGSEA.

The chain recombines TRBV28 with TRBJ2-1, with 7 bases matching TRBD1. V gave up 5 bases and J gave up 7 bases; unmatched junction bases: 14. This CDR3 has 16 residues. Germline V CDR1 and CDR2: MDHEN, SYDVKM. The CDR3 DNA reads TGTGCCAGCAGTCCAGACAGGGCAAGATACGGGAATGAGCAGTTCTTC. The encoded protein is CASSPDRARYGNEQFF.

CDR3 region: CASGGTGDQPQHF. CDR3 coding DNA: TGTGCCAGCGGCGGGACAGGGGACCAGCCCCAGCATTTT. The V call is TRBV3-1, the J call TRBJ1-5; TRBD1 matches 10 bases. The CDR3 is 13 amino acids. The germline V gene encodes CDR1 LGHDT and CDR2 YNNKEL (reference sequence). The V gene end was trimmed by 8 bases and the J gene end by 7 bases; junction bases not matched to a gene: 5.

The V and J genes are TRBV9 and TRBJ2-7; D may be TRBD1 or TRBD2 (5 bases each). Trimming took off 3 bases at V and 3 bases at J, with 10 bases between the two ends. This CDR3 region has 13 residues. CDR1 and CDR2 from the germline V gene are SGDLS and YYNGEE. CDR3 in amino acids: CASSAGDGYEQYF. CDR3 bases: TGTGCCAGCAGCGCCGGGGACGGCTACGAGCAGTACTTC.

This clonotype was detected ten times or more. J is TRBJ2-4 and V is TRBV5-1; D uncertain. V lost 0 bases to trimming and J lost 2 bases, with 12 bases between them. The CDR3 length is 16 residues. Looked up from germline, CDR1 is SGHRS and CDR2 is YFSETQ. DNA of the CDR3: TGCGCCAGCAGCTTGGGTCCTCTGGGGACCAAAAACATTCAGTACTTC. It encodes CASSLGPLGTKNIQYF.

The table lists this clonotype with many counts. J is TRBJ2-1 and V is TRBV4-1, with 7 bases identical to TRBD1. V lost 4 bases to trimming and J lost 9 bases; unmatched junction nucleotides: 9. Per germline, CDR1 MGHRA and CDR2 YSYEKL. This CDR3 is built from 14 residues. CDR3 protein: CASSLIVGGGEQFF. The CDR3 coding sequence is TGCGCCAGCAGCCTTATAGTAGGGGGCGGTGAGCAGTTCTTC.

Many counts were recorded for this clonotype. The chain joins TRBV12-3 or TRBV12-4 to TRBJ1-1; tentative D call: TRBD1 (6 bases). Trimming removed 3 bases from V and 1 base from J, with 9 bases in between. The CDR3 covers 14 residues. For the CDR3, the DNA is TGTGCCAGCAGTTTTGACAGGAGGAACACTGAAGCTTTCTTT. It translates to CASSFDRRNTEAFF.

This clonotype was seen more than once but under ten times. The chain joins TRBV4-1 to TRBJ2-7, with TRBD1 as a possible D gene (5 bases). Germline-derived CDR1 and CDR2 are MGHRA and YSYEKL. The V end lost 1 base, the J end lost 0 bases, and 7 bases lay between the germline ends. CDR3 size: 14 residues. This chain's CDR3 is CASSQAQGSYEQYF. The CDR3 DNA reads as TGCGCCAGCAGCCAAGCCCAGGGCTCCTACGAGCAGTACTTC.

Many counts were recorded for this clonotype. The V and J genes are TRBV10-3 and TRBJ2-2, with 7 positions matching TRBD1. Germline CDR1 and CDR2: ENHRY and SYGVKD. V was pared by 5 bases and J by 6 bases, with 15 bases of the junction left unmatched. The CDR3 consists of 17 residues. This CDR3 is CAISNMLTGVRAGELFF. As DNA, the CDR3 is TGTGCCATCAGTAATATGTTAACAGGGGTTCGGGCCGGGGAGCTGTTTTTT.

V usage is TRBV9 and J usage is TRBJ1-2; perhaps TRBD1 as D (6 bases). With 4 bases removed from V and 4 bases from J, the gap between germline ends came to 20 bases. Germline CDR1 is SGDLS and CDR2 is YYNGEE. This CDR3 has 16 residues. The CDR3 spells CASSPSNRGTLYGYTF. The CDR3 nucleotides read TGTGCCAGCAGCCCCAGCAATAGGGGGACACTCTATGGCTACACCTTC.

The table lists this clonotype with a few counts. The chain has TRBV4-1 and TRBJ2-3; 8 bases map to TRBD1. Germline CDR1 MGHRA, CDR2 YSYEKL. The CDR3 loop spans 15 amino acids. The trim removed 3 bases at V and 1 base at J, leaving 3 bases unmatched. CDR3 loop: CASSHSGQGTDTQYF. The DNA for the CDR3 is TGCGCCAGCAGCCATTCGGGACAGGGCACAGATACGCAGTATTTT.

This clonotype was seen just once. A much larger clone sits a single nucleotide away, making a read error possible. The chain has TRBV20-1 and TRBJ2-3, with 9 positions matching TRBD2. V dropped 6 bases and J dropped 1; count of bases not matched to a gene: 14. The CDR3 has 17 amino acids. From germline, CDR1 is DFQATT and CDR2 SNEGSKA (reference sequence). The CDR3: CSATGLAWWPGTDTQYF. The DNA for the CDR3 is TGCAGTGCCACAGGACTAGCGTGGTGGCCCGGCACAGATACGCAGTATTTT.

This clonotype was recorded a few times. The chain employs TRBV7-2 and TRBJ2-2; no definite D call. V was cut by 4 bases and J by 0 bases, with 9 bases left in between. The CDR3 extends over 15 amino acids. Germline loops: CDR1 SGHTA, CDR2 FQGNSA. The CDR3 region has the DNA TGTGCCAGCAGCTACACGACGGCGAACACCGGGGAGCTGTTTTTT. Translating it yields CASSYTTANTGELFF.

The chain recombines TRBV27 with TRBJ1-2; D perhaps matches TRBD1 (5 bases). CDR3 length: 14 amino acids. Germline values: CDR1 MNHEY, CDR2 SMNVEV (reference sequence). The V end lost 5 bases, the J end lost 6 bases, and 16 bases lay between the germline ends. The CDR3 DNA sequence: TGTGCCAGCAGTCCCCCCCCGGGGCTAGATGGCTACACCTTC. This codes for CASSPPPGLDGYTF.

This clonotype was counted many times. The rearrangement links TRBV7-9 to TRBJ2-1; D might be TRBD2 (6 bases). V was trimmed by 10 bases and J by 4 bases, leaving 20 bases between them. Germline V gene lookup returns CDR1 SEHNR and CDR2 FQNEAQ (reference sequence). The CDR3 is made up of 15 amino acids. CDR3 sequence (DNA): TGTGCCAACACGCCATCCGCGGGGACGTACAATGAGCAGTTCTTC. It specifies CANTPSAGTYNEQFF.

This chain links TRBV7-9 with TRBJ1-2; 7 bases map to TRBD1. The junction had 6 bases not matched to a gene; V was cut back by 5 bases and J by 3 bases. This CDR3 has 14 residues. The germline gives CDR1 SEHNR, CDR2 FQNEAQ (reference sequence). For the CDR3, the DNA is TGTGCCAGCAGCCCTAGTGGGACAGACTATGGCTACACCTTC. This gives the protein CASSPSGTDYGYTF. Looking up the rest from reference TRBV7-9 and TRBJ1-2 gives the full variable domain: DTGVSQNPRHKITKRGQNVTFRCDPISEHNRLYWYRQTLGQGPEFLTYFQNEAQLEKSRLLSDRFSAERPKGSFSTLEIQRTEQGDSAMYLCASSPSGTDYGYTFGSGTRLTVV.

This clonotype was counted at least ten times. This sequence joins TRBV24-1 and TRBJ1-1, with D possibly being TRBD1 (5 bases). With 10 bases removed from V and 0 bases from J, the gap between germline ends came to 11 bases. The CDR3 covers 13 residues. Germline values: CDR1 KGHDR, CDR2 SFDVKD. The CDR3 protein is CATRAGMNTEAFF. The CDR3 DNA reads as TGTGCCACACGGGCAGGGATGAACACTGAAGCTTTCTTT.

This clonotype was detected a few times. The chain uses TRBV7-6 and TRBJ2-3; 7 bases align to TRBD2. Germline V gene lookup returns CDR1 SGHVS and CDR2 FNYEAQ. The CDR3 runs to 16 residues. V dropped 5 bases and J dropped 0; count of bases not matched to a gene: 8. This CDR3 reads CASSPLSGASTDTQYF. Here the CDR3 DNA reads TGTGCCAGCAGCCCCCTCAGCGGGGCCAGCACAGATACGCAGTATTTT.

V gene TRBV28 combines with J gene TRBJ2-2, with TRBD1 identical over 7 bases. CDR3 length: 15 residues. Germline CDR1 is MDHEN and CDR2 is SYDVKM. V was clipped by 3 bases and J by 6 bases; unmatched bases: 7. DNA for the CDR3: TGTGCCAGCAGTTTTCCCGAACAGGGGTCCGGGGAGCTGTTTTTT. Translation: CASSFPEQGSGELFF.

The chain employs TRBV5-1 and TRBJ2-7; tentatively, D is TRBD2 (5 bases). In germline, CDR1 is SGHRS, CDR2 YFSETQ. V was cut by 1 base and J by 5 bases, with 16 bases left in between. This CDR3 has 15 amino acids. This CDR3 reads CASSLLSDVGDEQYF. In nucleotides, the CDR3 is TGCGCCAGCAGCTTGTTATCAGATGTCGGGGACGAGCAGTACTTC.

This clonotype has at least ten counts. The chain is built from TRBV6-1 and TRBJ2-5; 8 bases fit TRBD2. CDR1 and CDR2 (germline): MNHNS, SASEGT. The CDR3 spans 13 residues. The junction had 6 bases not matched to a gene; V was cut back by 9 bases and J by 3 bases. The CDR3 DNA sequence: TGTGCCAGTGAAGGGACTAGTAAAGAGACCCAGTACTTC. Translated, it gives CASEGTSKETQYF.

This clonotype was detected many times. The chain recombines TRBV6-2 or TRBV6-3 with TRBJ1-5, with D perhaps TRBD1 (5 bases). Trimming shortened V by 6 bases and J by 3 bases, and 12 bases separated the two germline ends. This CDR3 spans 14 amino acids. CDR1 MNHEY and CDR2 SVGEGT come from the germline V gene. The CDR3 DNA reads as TGTGCCAGCAGCCTACAGGTGTACAATCAGCCCCAGCATTTT. Its protein is CASSLQVYNQPQHF.

This clonotype was seen many times. V usage is TRBV21-1 and J usage is TRBJ2-1; the DNA was not used to check the table's D call, TRBD1. TRBV21-1 is an annotated pseudogene. CDR3 length: 16 residues. CDR3 nucleotides: TGTGCCAGCAGCAAAGATGGACAGAGCTCCTACAATGAGCAGTTCTTC. It is translated as CASSKDGQSSYNEQFF.

This chain links TRBV7-8 with TRBJ1-2; D may be TRBD1 (5 bases). The CDR3 is made up of 14 amino acids. V lost 2 bases and J lost 4, with 11 bases in between. The germline CDR1 and CDR2 sequences are SGHVS and FQNEAQ. CDR3 in amino acids: CASSLSQGLYGYTF. CDR3 nucleotides: TGTGCCAGCAGCTTAAGCCAGGGCCTCTATGGCTACACCTTC.

Ten or more counts support this clonotype. The chain employs TRBV20-1 and TRBJ2-5, with D unresolved. Trimming stripped 6 bases from V and 0 bases from J, with 8 bases between. CDR3 size: 12 residues. Germline CDR1 and CDR2: DFQATT and SNEGSKA (reference sequence). The CDR3 sequence: CSARQNQETQYF. In DNA, the CDR3 is TGCAGTGCGCGGCAGAACCAAGAGACCCAGTACTTC.

There are many counts of this clonotype. The V gene is TRBV5-1, the J gene TRBJ2-2, with 7 bases aligning to TRBD2. V gave up 1 base and J gave up 6 bases; unmatched junction bases: 9. This CDR3 spans 16 amino acids. In germline, CDR1 is SGHRS, CDR2 YFSETQ. CDR3 region: CASSLRPSGTAGELFF. CDR3 coding DNA: TGCGCCAGCAGCTTGCGGCCTAGCGGTACGGCCGGGGAGCTGTTTTTT.